This TCR beta chain was retrieved from a study of read filtering for tumor transcriptome and immune sequencing. About the research overall: RNA-seq yielded only roughly 75 to 1,300 TCR reads, IR-seq about 4 to 10.27 million.

Bone marrow was sampled from every patient at the time of active disease. CDR1 is SGHRS and CDR2 is YFSETQ in the germline V gene. Trimming pared 7 bases from V and 5 bases from J, leaving 19 bases between. CDR3 length equals 14 residues. Study-level results: Compared with RNA-seq, IR-seq gave much higher clonotype depth and reliability. The sorted CD138-negative fraction was a mixed bone marrow immune population, not purified T cells.

From 400 to 450 ng of RNA, a library with molecular barcoded alpha/delta and beta/gamma adaptors was made. Using its own MiXCR run on the reads, TCRdb lists one record per CDR3 protein. The profile covers around 41,000 distinct CDR3 sequences, with 14% appearing a single time and 15% to 20% taken by the ten largest. This clonotype was counted ten times or more. Its antigen is still unknown. The V call is TRBV5-1, the J call TRBJ2-7, with no clear D. The sequenced material came from a population of CD138-negative cells sorted from bone marrow. The clonotype originates from a donor at least 40 years old with multiple myeloma. CDR3 nucleotide sequence: TGCGCCAGCTCCCCCTCGCAGGTTTCCGACGAGCAGTACTTC. It translates to CASSPSQVSDEQYF.